This T cell receptor beta chain was captured in a study of OX40 agonist ivuxolimab in advanced cancers. Study background: Ivuxolimab doses were 0.01, 0.1, 0.3, 1.5, 3 or 10 mg/kg every 2 weeks. The study, taken as a whole, reports: Patients with a partial response at 0.1-3.0 mg/kg had among the lowest clonal expansion.

Libraries were prepared by immunoSEQ multiplex PCR; TCRdb keeps only in-frame clonotypes and omits some of them. The table includes tens of thousands of clones, roughly 84% detected once. As for this clone: Its target is unknown.

Trimming removed 6 bases from V and 3 bases from J, with 16 bases in between. Per germline, CDR1 SGHDT and CDR2 YYEEEE. This CDR3 has 14 amino acids. This specimen was CD4+ or CD8+ T cells sorted from blood, taken in a trial of the OX40 agonist ivuxolimab. The receptor was isolated from an adult with an advanced solid tumor such as melanoma, head and neck, liver or kidney cancer. The chain has TRBV5-6 and TRBJ2-7; no clear D. The CDR3 protein is CASTTGPNSYEQYF. Here the CDR3 DNA reads TGTGCCAGCACCACCGGGCCCAATAGCTACGAGCAGTACTTC.